Listed below are T cell receptor beta chains from one sample, sequenced in a study of cytomegalovirus exposure and HLA in healthy donors. The data were produced by immunoSEQ multiplex PCR, yet TCRdb's version contains in-frame clones alone and is incomplete. The data show about 360,000 clones, with roughly 89% seen just once and 0.83% held by the top ten. Sample: PBMCs. All receptors come from a woman in her late teens or twenties in good health and CMV-seronegative. Each CDR3 is given with its conserved first and last residue. The order of the fields is V gene, D gene, clone size, J gene, CDR3 DNA, CDR3 protein. A D gene is named only where the DNA matches it firmly. Expanded clones are given a class, and other clones once, few, many or no size at all.

V gene: TRBV7-9; D gene: NA; clone size: NA; J gene: TRBJ2-7; CDR3 DNA: TGTGCCAGCAGCTTTGGGGCCACCTACGAGCAGTACTTC; CDR3 protein: CASSFGATYEQYF
V gene: TRBV4-1; D gene: NA; clone size: NA; J gene: TRBJ2-2; CDR3 DNA: TGCGCCAGCAGCCAAATAGGGACTGCGAACACCGGGGAGCTGTTTTTT; CDR3 protein: CASSQIGTANTGELFF
V gene: TRBV6-1; D gene: NA; clone size: NA; J gene: TRBJ2-2; CDR3 DNA: TGTGCCAGCAGTGACTATCCCGGGAACACCGGGGAGCTGTTTTTT; CDR3 protein: CASSDYPGNTGELFF
V gene: TRBV4-1; D gene: TRBD1; clone size: NA; J gene: TRBJ2-1; CDR3 DNA: TGCGCCAGCAGCCGCGGGACAGGGGGCGCGAATGAGCAGTTCTTC; CDR3 protein: CASSRGTGGANEQFF
V gene: TRBV28; D gene: NA; clone size: NA; J gene: TRBJ1-1; CDR3 DNA: TGTGCCAGCAGGCCGACGCGGCTTGTGAGCACTGAAGCTTTCTTT; CDR3 protein: CASRPTRLVSTEAFF
V gene: TRBV18; D gene: NA; clone size: NA; J gene: TRBJ2-7; CDR3 DNA: TGTGCCAGCTCACTAGCCTACGAGCAGTACTTC; CDR3 protein: CASSLAYEQYF
V gene: TRBV6-4; D gene: NA; clone size: NA; J gene: TRBJ2-1; CDR3 DNA: TGTGCCAGCAGACAGGGCACGGAGCAGTTCTTC; CDR3 protein: CASRQGTEQFF
V gene: TRBV28; D gene: TRBD1; clone size: NA; J gene: TRBJ1-6; CDR3 DNA: TGTGCCAGCAGTTCAGACAGGGTTAGCTCCTATAATTCACCCCTCCACTTT; CDR3 protein: CASSSDRVSSYNSPLHF
V gene: TRBV28; D gene: NA; clone size: NA; J gene: TRBJ1-1; CDR3 DNA: TGTGCCAGCAGTCCTCCTCGCGGGGGAAAAAATGAAGCTTTCTTT; CDR3 protein: CASSPPRGGKNEAFF
V gene: TRBV18; D gene: NA; clone size: NA; J gene: TRBJ1-2; CDR3 DNA: TGTGCCAGCTCACCGAACTTCGGGGATGGCTACACCTTC; CDR3 protein: CASSPNFGDGYTF
V gene: TRBV6-4; D gene: NA; clone size: NA; J gene: TRBJ2-1; CDR3 DNA: TGTGCCAGCAGCTTGACGGCTAGCTCCTACAATGAGCAGTTCTTC; CDR3 protein: CASSLTASSYNEQFF
V gene: TRBV19; D gene: TRBD1; clone size: NA; J gene: TRBJ1-5; CDR3 DNA: TGTGCCAGTAGTATGGGGACAGGGGAGGGCGGCAATCAGCCCCAGCATTTT; CDR3 protein: CASSMGTGEGGNQPQHF
V gene: TRBV28; D gene: NA; clone size: NA; J gene: TRBJ2-7; CDR3 DNA: TGTGCCAGCAGTTTATTAAACGAGCAGTACTTC; CDR3 protein: CASSLLNEQYF
V gene: TRBV5-1; D gene: NA; clone size: NA; J gene: TRBJ2-6; CDR3 DNA: TGCGCCAGCAGCTTGACAGTCGGAGGGAGCTCTGGGGCCAACGTCCTGACTTTC; CDR3 protein: CASSLTVGGSSGANVLTF
V gene: TRBV13; D gene: TRBD1; clone size: once; J gene: TRBJ2-5; CDR3 DNA: TGTGCCAGCAGCTTTCGGGACAGAAGGGAGACCCAGTACTTC; CDR3 protein: CASSFRDRRETQYF
V gene: TRBV19; D gene: TRBD1; clone size: NA; J gene: TRBJ1-4; CDR3 DNA: TGTGCCAGTAGTCGGGACAGGGGGAGGAAACTGTTTTTT; CDR3 protein: CASSRDRGRKLFF
V gene: TRBV5-8; D gene: NA; clone size: NA; J gene: TRBJ1-1; CDR3 DNA: TGTGCCAGCAGCTTGTCTCTGAACACTGAAGCTTTCTTT; CDR3 protein: CASSLSLNTEAFF
V gene: TRBV19; D gene: TRBD1; clone size: NA; J gene: TRBJ2-7; CDR3 DNA: TGTGCCAGTTCAAACCCCGGGACAGCCTTTGTCCTTAACTTC; CDR3 protein: CASSNPGTAFVLNF
V gene: TRBV2; D gene: TRBD1; clone size: NA; J gene: TRBJ1-1; CDR3 DNA: TGTGCCAGCAGACAGGGGGCAGACACTGAAGCTTTCTTT; CDR3 protein: CASRQGADTEAFF
V gene: TRBV28; D gene: TRBD1; clone size: NA; J gene: TRBJ1-2; CDR3 DNA: TGTGCCAGCAGGACCCTAGGGACAGGGAATGGCTACACCTTC; CDR3 protein: CASRTLGTGNGYTF
V gene: TRBV28; D gene: NA; clone size: NA; J gene: TRBJ1-2; CDR3 DNA: TGTGCCATCGTCGCTAGGGAGGGCTATGGCTACACCTTC; CDR3 protein: CAIVAREGYGYTF
V gene: TRBV12-5; D gene: NA; clone size: few; J gene: TRBJ2-2; CDR3 DNA: TGTGCTAGTTGGCCAACCGGGGAGCTGTTTTTT; CDR3 protein: CASWPTGELFF
V gene: TRBV7-9; D gene: TRBD2; clone size: NA; J gene: TRBJ2-1; CDR3 DNA: TGTGCCAGCACCCCGCGGGGGGGCCCCTACAATGAGCAGTTCTTC; CDR3 protein: CASTPRGGPYNEQFF
V gene: TRBV19; D gene: NA; clone size: NA; J gene: TRBJ1-1; CDR3 DNA: TGTGCCAGTGGCCCTCCGGATTACCCGCGGACTGAAGCTTTCTTT; CDR3 protein: CASGPPDYPRTEAFF
V gene: TRBV28; D gene: NA; clone size: NA; J gene: TRBJ1-3; CDR3 DNA: TGTGCCAGCAGTTTAATCCAGGCAGTCTCTGGAAACACCATATATTTT; CDR3 protein: CASSLIQAVSGNTIYF
V gene: TRBV7-2; D gene: TRBD2; clone size: NA; J gene: TRBJ2-1; CDR3 DNA: TGTGCCAGCAGCTCACGGACTAGCGGGCCATACAATGAGCAGTTCTTC; CDR3 protein: CASSSRTSGPYNEQFF
V gene: TRBV7-8; D gene: NA; clone size: NA; J gene: TRBJ1-1; CDR3 DNA: TGTGCCAGCAGCTTACCGGCTGGAGGCTGGACTGAAGCTTTCTTT; CDR3 protein: CASSLPAGGWTEAFF
V gene: TRBV5-1; D gene: NA; clone size: NA; J gene: TRBJ2-7; CDR3 DNA: TGCGCCAGCAGCTTGGGTTCCACACCTCGGGACGAGCAGTACTTC; CDR3 protein: CASSLGSTPRDEQYF
V gene: TRBV28; D gene: NA; clone size: NA; J gene: TRBJ1-5; CDR3 DNA: TGTGCCAGCGGAATCGGGGAGCCCCAGCATTTT; CDR3 protein: CASGIGEPQHF
V gene: TRBV14; D gene: TRBD1; clone size: NA; J gene: TRBJ2-7; CDR3 DNA: TGTGCCAGCAGCCAGGGGACAGTCTACGAGCAGTACTTC; CDR3 protein: CASSQGTVYEQYF
V gene: TRBV16; D gene: NA; clone size: NA; J gene: TRBJ2-7; CDR3 DNA: TGTGCCAGCAGCCCCTCGAGGAGTTCCTACGAGCAGTACTTC; CDR3 protein: CASSPSRSSYEQYF
V gene: TRBV7-6; D gene: NA; clone size: NA; J gene: TRBJ1-1; CDR3 DNA: TGTGCCAGCAGCTTAGCGCCCAGGGTTAACACTGAAGCTTTCTTT; CDR3 protein: CASSLAPRVNTEAFF
V gene: TRBV30; D gene: TRBD1; clone size: NA; J gene: TRBJ1-1; CDR3 DNA: TGTGCCTGGAGTTCTCCGGGACAGAGAACCACTGAAGCTTTCTTT; CDR3 protein: CAWSSPGQRTTEAFF
V gene: TRBV9; D gene: NA; clone size: once; J gene: TRBJ2-1; CDR3 DNA: TGTGCCAGCAGCGTAGAGGGTAAAACAGGGAATGAGCAGTTCTTC; CDR3 protein: CASSVEGKTGNEQFF
V gene: TRBV2; D gene: NA; clone size: NA; J gene: TRBJ1-2; CDR3 DNA: TGTGCCAGCATAGTGGGAGGTATGGCGGGCTACACCTTC; CDR3 protein: CASIVGGMAGYTF
V gene: TRBV2; D gene: NA; clone size: once; J gene: TRBJ2-3; CDR3 DNA: TGTGCCAGCAGTGAAGCCCACACAGATACGCAGTATTTT; CDR3 protein: CASSEAHTDTQYF
V gene: TRBV5-6; D gene: TRBD2; clone size: NA; J gene: TRBJ2-7; CDR3 DNA: TGTGCCAGCGGACTAGCGGGGGCCACCTACGAGCAGTACTTC; CDR3 protein: CASGLAGATYEQYF
V gene: TRBV9; D gene: NA; clone size: NA; J gene: TRBJ1-6; CDR3 DNA: TGTGCCAGCAGCGGGGAGGGGCAATCACCCCTCCACTTT; CDR3 protein: CASSGEGQSPLHF
V gene: TRBV11-2; D gene: NA; clone size: NA; J gene: TRBJ2-7; CDR3 DNA: TGTGCCAGCAGCCTTACAGGGCCAAGGATCGCCTACGAGCAGTACTTC; CDR3 protein: CASSLTGPRIAYEQYF
V gene: TRBV6-1; D gene: TRBD2; clone size: NA; J gene: TRBJ2-7; CDR3 DNA: TGTGCCAGCAGTGACTTTGGCGGGAGCCTCGAGCAGTACTTC; CDR3 protein: CASSDFGGSLEQYF
V gene: TRBV6-1; D gene: NA; clone size: NA; J gene: TRBJ1-5; CDR3 DNA: TGTGCCAGCAGTGGGGGGGTTCAGCCCCAGCATTTT; CDR3 protein: CASSGGVQPQHF
V gene: TRBV15; D gene: NA; clone size: NA; J gene: TRBJ2-2; CDR3 DNA: TGTGCCACCAGCAGACTCCAGGTGCCTGGGGAGCTGTTTTTT; CDR3 protein: CATSRLQVPGELFF
V gene: TRBV9; D gene: TRBD1; clone size: NA; J gene: TRBJ2-1; CDR3 DNA: TGTGCCAGCAGCTCCCAGGGGGCTAGTAGCTCCTACAATGAGCAGTTCTTC; CDR3 protein: CASSSQGASSSYNEQFF
V gene: TRBV6-5; D gene: NA; clone size: NA; J gene: TRBJ1-1; CDR3 DNA: TGTGCCAGCAGAAAACAGGAAGGTAACACTGAAGCTTTCTTT; CDR3 protein: CASRKQEGNTEAFF
V gene: TRBV29-1; D gene: TRBD1; clone size: NA; J gene: TRBJ2-2; CDR3 DNA: TGCAGCGTTGTACAGGGGGCTGGCGGGGAGCTGTTTTTT; CDR3 protein: CSVVQGAGGELFF
V gene: TRBV7-9; D gene: NA; clone size: once; J gene: TRBJ2-7; CDR3 DNA: TGTGCCAGCAGCTTAACCGTTAGCTCCTACGAGCAGTACTTC; CDR3 protein: CASSLTVSSYEQYF
V gene: TRBV4-2; D gene: NA; clone size: NA; J gene: TRBJ1-5; CDR3 DNA: TGTGCCAGCAGCCTCAGTCGGACTGGGAACAGGCCCCAGCATTTT; CDR3 protein: CASSLSRTGNRPQHF
V gene: TRBV30; D gene: NA; clone size: NA; J gene: TRBJ1-1; CDR3 DNA: TGTGCCTGGAGTGGACTCTTGAACACTGAAGCTTTCTTT; CDR3 protein: CAWSGLLNTEAFF
V gene: TRBV5-1; D gene: NA; clone size: NA; J gene: TRBJ2-7; CDR3 DNA: TGCGCCAGCAGCTTGGGTGGACAGAGTCCCTACGAGCAGTACTTC; CDR3 protein: CASSLGGQSPYEQYF
V gene: TRBV19; D gene: TRBD2; clone size: NA; J gene: TRBJ2-5; CDR3 DNA: TGTGCCAGTAGTCTAGGTGGGACTAGCGGGGAGACCCAGTACTTC; CDR3 protein: CASSLGGTSGETQYF
V gene: TRBV27; D gene: TRBD2; clone size: NA; J gene: TRBJ2-2; CDR3 DNA: TGTGCCAGCAGTTGGGGGGGACTCACCGGGGAGCTGTTTTTT; CDR3 protein: CASSWGGLTGELFF
V gene: TRBV29-1; D gene: TRBD2; clone size: NA; J gene: TRBJ2-1; CDR3 DNA: TGCAGCGTTGAAGCCCCACTAGCGGGAGGTTACAATGAGCAGTTCTTC; CDR3 protein: CSVEAPLAGGYNEQFF
V gene: TRBV7-9; D gene: NA; clone size: NA; J gene: TRBJ2-7; CDR3 DNA: TGTGCCAGCAGCCTTCCCTCAGGGGAAAGCTACGAGCAGTACTTC; CDR3 protein: CASSLPSGESYEQYF
V gene: TRBV7-6; D gene: NA; clone size: NA; J gene: TRBJ2-2; CDR3 DNA: TGTGCCAGCAGCTTAGAAGCGGTCCAATCGAACACCGGGGAGCTGTTTTTT; CDR3 protein: CASSLEAVQSNTGELFF